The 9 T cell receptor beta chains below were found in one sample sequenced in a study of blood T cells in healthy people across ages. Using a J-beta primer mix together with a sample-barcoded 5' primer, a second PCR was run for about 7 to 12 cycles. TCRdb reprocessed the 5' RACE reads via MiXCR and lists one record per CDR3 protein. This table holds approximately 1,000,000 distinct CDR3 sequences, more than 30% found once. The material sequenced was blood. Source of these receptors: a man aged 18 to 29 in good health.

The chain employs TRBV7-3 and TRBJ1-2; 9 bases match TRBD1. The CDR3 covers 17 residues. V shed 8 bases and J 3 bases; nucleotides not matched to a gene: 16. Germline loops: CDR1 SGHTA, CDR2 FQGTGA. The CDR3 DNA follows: TGTGCCAGCGATAATTGGGACAGGGCTTACCGGGACTATGGCTACACCTTC. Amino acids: CASDNWDRAYRDYGYTF.

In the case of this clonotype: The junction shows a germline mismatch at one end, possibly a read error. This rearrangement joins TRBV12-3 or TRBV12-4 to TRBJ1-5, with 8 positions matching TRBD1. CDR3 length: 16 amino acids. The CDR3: CASSLAGGGTNQPQHF. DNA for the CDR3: TGTGCCAGCAGTCTAGCAGGGGGCGGGACGAATCAGCCCCAGCATTTT.

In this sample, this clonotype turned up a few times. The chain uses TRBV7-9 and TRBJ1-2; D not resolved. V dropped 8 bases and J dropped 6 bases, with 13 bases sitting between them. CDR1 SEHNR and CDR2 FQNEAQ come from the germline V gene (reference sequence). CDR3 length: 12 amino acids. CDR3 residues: CASLGRSNGYTF. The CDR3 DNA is TGTGCCAGCTTAGGACGCTCGAATGGCTACACCTTC.

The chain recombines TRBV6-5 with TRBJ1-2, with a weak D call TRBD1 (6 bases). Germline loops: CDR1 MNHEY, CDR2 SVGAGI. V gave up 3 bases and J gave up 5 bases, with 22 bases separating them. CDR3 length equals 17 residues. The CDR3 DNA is TGTGCCAGCAGTTATGCGACAGGAGGGGGTGTGATTTATGGCTACACCTTC. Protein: CASSYATGGGVIYGYTF.

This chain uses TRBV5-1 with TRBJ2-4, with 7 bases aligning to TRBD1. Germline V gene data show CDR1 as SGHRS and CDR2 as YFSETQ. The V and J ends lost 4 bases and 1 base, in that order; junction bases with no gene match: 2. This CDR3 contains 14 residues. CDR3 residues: CASSETGAKNIQYF. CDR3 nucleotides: TGCGCCAGCAGCGAGACAGGGGCCAAAAACATTCAGTACTTC.

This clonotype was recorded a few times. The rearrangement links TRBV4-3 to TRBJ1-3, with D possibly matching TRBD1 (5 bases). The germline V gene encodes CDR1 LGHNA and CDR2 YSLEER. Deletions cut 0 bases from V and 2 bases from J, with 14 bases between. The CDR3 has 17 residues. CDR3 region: CASSQDRRVSTGNTIYF. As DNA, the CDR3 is TGCGCCAGCAGCCAAGATCGCAGGGTCTCAACTGGAAACACCATATATTTT.

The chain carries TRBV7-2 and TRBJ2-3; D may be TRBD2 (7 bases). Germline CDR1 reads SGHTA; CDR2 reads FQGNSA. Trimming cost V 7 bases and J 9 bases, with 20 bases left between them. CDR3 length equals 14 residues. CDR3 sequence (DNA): TGTGCCAGCACTAGGGGGGGGAGCTTAGGCACGCAGTATTTT. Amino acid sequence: CASTRGGSLGTQYF.

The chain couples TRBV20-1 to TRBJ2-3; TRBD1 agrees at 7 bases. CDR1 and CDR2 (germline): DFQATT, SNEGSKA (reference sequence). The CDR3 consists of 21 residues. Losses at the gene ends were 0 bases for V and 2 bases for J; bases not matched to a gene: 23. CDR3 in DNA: TGCAGTGCTAGAGAGAGCCCCCCCGAAGACGACAGGGCCACCCACACAGATACGCAGTATTTT. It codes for CSARESPPEDDRATHTDTQYF.

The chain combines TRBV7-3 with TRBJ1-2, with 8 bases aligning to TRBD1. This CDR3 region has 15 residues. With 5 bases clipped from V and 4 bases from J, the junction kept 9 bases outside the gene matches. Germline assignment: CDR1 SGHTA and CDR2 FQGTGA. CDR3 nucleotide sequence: TGTGCCAGCAGCCCTTCAGGGGGCGCCGGCTATGGCTACACCTTC. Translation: CASSPSGGAGYGYTF.